The rows below give T cell receptor beta chains drawn from one sample of a study of a mutant IDH1 vaccine in newly diagnosed glioma. TCRdb keeps only in-frame clones here, not all; method: immunoSEQ multiplex PCR. The sample lists around 60,000 clones, approximately 91% seen once, with 2.6% in the top ten. Sequencing used PBMCs, obtained from a glioma patient treated with radiotherapy, temozolomide or both. The receptors stem from a man between 45 and 60 years old with glioma. Both conserved end residues are part of each CDR3. The D gene is left open where the match is weak. Expanded clones are given a class, and other clones once, few, many or no size at all.

J: TRBJ2-5
size: NA
D: NA
V: TRBV7-2
CDR3: CASSPARWETQYF
DNA: TGTGCCAGCAGCCCTGCCAGATGGGAGACCCAGTACTTC

J: TRBJ1-4
size: NA
D: NA
V: TRBV5-6
CDR3: CASSLTVATNEKLFF
DNA: TGTGCCAGCAGCCTGACCGTGGCAACTAATGAAAAACTGTTTTTT

J: TRBJ1-1
size: NA
D: NA
V: TRBV4-2
CDR3: CATLRNTEAFF
DNA: TGTGCCACCTTGCGGAACACTGAAGCTTTCTTT

J: TRBJ2-3
size: NA
D: TRBD2
V: TRBV28
CDR3: CASSSRRGGAGTDTQYF
DNA: TGTGCCAGCAGTTCCCGCCGGGGGGGGGCAGGTACAGATACGCAGTATTTT

J: TRBJ1-1
size: NA
D: TRBD1
V: TRBV29-1
CDR3: CSVEGQGAPEAFF
DNA: TGCAGCGTTGAGGGACAGGGGGCTCCTGAAGCTTTCTTT

J: TRBJ1-1
size: NA
D: NA
V: TRBV7-8
CDR3: CASSLVGGGGNTEAFF
DNA: TGTGCCAGCAGCTTAGTAGGGGGAGGTGGGAACACTGAAGCTTTCTTT

J: TRBJ2-1
size: NA
D: TRBD2
V: TRBV13
CDR3: CASNPSGTSGGEQFF
DNA: TGTGCCAGCAACCCCTCGGGGACTAGCGGGGGGGAGCAGTTCTTC

J: TRBJ2-5
size: NA
D: NA
V: TRBV29-1
CDR3: CSVSPQETQYF
DNA: TGCAGCGTTAGCCCTCAAGAGACCCAGTACTTC

J: TRBJ2-5
size: NA
D: TRBD1
V: TRBV7-8
CDR3: CASSSYGTGEQETQYF
DNA: TGTGCCAGCAGCTCCTACGGGACAGGGGAACAAGAGACCCAGTACTTC

J: TRBJ2-3
size: NA
D: TRBD2
V: TRBV9
CDR3: CASSAGLAGRTDTQYF
DNA: TGTGCCAGCAGCGCGGGACTAGCGGGTAGAACAGATACGCAGTATTTT

J: TRBJ1-2
size: NA
D: NA
V: TRBV14
CDR3: CASSQGINYGYTF
DNA: TGTGCCAGCAGCCAGGGGATTAACTATGGCTACACCTTC

J: TRBJ1-1
size: NA
D: NA
V: TRBV28
CDR3: CASSLEGFEAFF
DNA: TGTGCCAGCAGTTTAGAGGGTTTTGAAGCTTTCTTT

J: TRBJ1-2
size: NA
D: NA
V: TRBV6-5
CDR3: CASSLQASSGYTF
DNA: TGTGCCAGCAGCTTACAGGCCTCCAGTGGCTACACCTTC

J: TRBJ1-2
size: few
D: NA
V: TRBV16
CDR3: CASSQGDYGYTF
DNA: TGTGCCAGCAGCCAAGGGGACTATGGCTACACCTTC

J: TRBJ1-4
size: NA
D: NA
V: TRBV5-4
CDR3: CASSHRSSNEKLFF
DNA: TGTGCCAGCAGTCACAGGTCCTCTAATGAAAAACTGTTTTTT

J: TRBJ2-2
size: NA
D: TRBD1
V: TRBV5-1
CDR3: CASSLEYRGTGELFF
DNA: TGCGCCAGCAGCTTAGAATACAGGGGAACCGGGGAGCTGTTTTTT

J: TRBJ2-5
size: NA
D: NA
V: TRBV5-1
CDR3: CASSQDTQETQYF
DNA: TGCGCCAGCAGCCAGGACACCCAAGAGACCCAGTACTTC

J: TRBJ2-2
size: NA
D: TRBD1
V: TRBV5-4
CDR3: CASSFHRGAGELFF
DNA: TGTGCCAGCAGCTTCCACAGGGGAGCCGGGGAGCTGTTTTTT

J: TRBJ1-1
size: NA
D: NA
V: TRBV6-5
CDR3: CASRDLGRRRTEAFF
DNA: TGTGCCAGCAGAGATCTGGGACGGAGGAGGACTGAAGCTTTCTTT

J: TRBJ2-5
size: NA
D: NA
V: TRBV28
CDR3: CASRLVVGIQETQYF
DNA: TGTGCCAGCAGACTTGTCGTGGGGATTCAAGAGACCCAGTACTTC

J: TRBJ1-5
size: NA
D: NA
V: TRBV2
CDR3: CASTPSTRNQPQHF
DNA: TGTGCCAGCACCCCCTCGACACGCAATCAGCCCCAGCATTTT

J: TRBJ1-1
size: once
D: NA
V: TRBV5-4
CDR3: CASSWGRNTEAFF
DNA: TGTGCCAGCAGCTGGGGGAGGAACACTGAAGCTTTCTTT

J: TRBJ2-1
size: NA
D: TRBD2
V: TRBV29-1
CDR3: CSVDYTSGNLQFF
DNA: TGCAGCGTTGATTATACTAGCGGGAATTTGCAGTTCTTC

J: TRBJ2-3
size: NA
D: NA
V: TRBV9
CDR3: CASSVGSGDTQYF
DNA: TGTGCCAGCAGCGTAGGAAGTGGAGATACGCAGTATTTT

J: TRBJ1-5
size: NA
D: NA
V: TRBV6-1
CDR3: CATQEPLYSQPQHF
DNA: TGTGCCACTCAAGAGCCTCTCTATTCTCAGCCCCAGCATTTT

J: TRBJ2-7
size: NA
D: TRBD2
V: TRBV27
CDR3: CASSLSMTSGAYEQYF
DNA: TGTGCCAGCAGTTTATCGATGACTAGCGGAGCCTACGAGCAGTACTTC

J: TRBJ1-2
size: NA
D: TRBD1
V: TRBV19
CDR3: CASSGTGDGYTF
DNA: TGTGCCAGTAGTGGGACAGGGGATGGCTACACCTTC

J: TRBJ2-7
size: NA
D: NA
V: TRBV27
CDR3: CASWLSGSYEQYF
DNA: TGTGCCAGCTGGTTGTCAGGCTCATACGAGCAGTACTTC

J: TRBJ1-4
size: NA
D: TRBD1
V: TRBV6-5
CDR3: CASSNDRGLNEKLFF
DNA: TGTGCCAGCAGTAACGACAGGGGTTTAAATGAAAAACTGTTTTTT

J: TRBJ2-5
size: once
D: NA
V: TRBV7-8
CDR3: CASSETRAETQYF
DNA: TGTGCCAGCAGCGAAACTAGGGCAGAGACCCAGTACTTC

J: TRBJ1-5
size: NA
D: TRBD1
V: TRBV19
CDR3: CASRRGRNQPQHF
DNA: TGTGCCAGCAGGAGGGGGCGCAATCAGCCCCAGCATTTT

J: TRBJ2-5
size: few
D: TRBD2
V: TRBV28
CDR3: CASSRSSGRKYETQYF
DNA: TGTGCCAGCAGCCGTTCTAGCGGGAGAAAGTATGAGACCCAGTACTTC

J: TRBJ2-1
size: NA
D: NA
V: TRBV4-1
CDR3: CASSQDPEGTSYNEQFF
DNA: TGCGCCAGCAGCCAAGATCCCGAAGGTACCTCCTACAATGAGCAGTTCTTC

J: TRBJ2-1
size: NA
D: NA
V: TRBV10-1
CDR3: CASSAGAIYNEQFF
DNA: TGCGCCAGCTCGGCAGGGGCCATCTACAATGAGCAGTTCTTC

J: TRBJ1-4
size: NA
D: NA
V: TRBV9
CDR3: CASRAGRATNEKLFF
DNA: TGTGCCAGCAGGGCCGGACGGGCAACTAATGAAAAACTGTTTTTT

J: TRBJ2-2
size: NA
D: NA
V: TRBV10-1
CDR3: CASNPGQGNTGELFF
DNA: TGCGCCAGCAACCCAGGTCAGGGGAACACCGGGGAGCTGTTTTTT

J: TRBJ2-5
size: NA
D: NA
V: TRBV7-9
CDR3: CASSLEGGRETQYF
DNA: TGTGCCAGCAGCTTAGAGGGGGGCCGTGAGACCCAGTACTTC

J: TRBJ2-3
size: NA
D: NA
V: TRBV6-1
CDR3: CASRALTGSSDTQYF
DNA: TGTGCCAGCAGGGCCCTCACCGGGTCGTCAGATACGCAGTATTTT

J: TRBJ1-1
size: NA
D: TRBD1
V: TRBV10-3
CDR3: CAISDYRGSTEAFF
DNA: TGTGCCATCAGTGATTACAGGGGTTCGACTGAAGCTTTCTTT

J: TRBJ2-1
size: NA
D: TRBD1
V: TRBV9
CDR3: CASSLDRAYEQFF
DNA: TGTGCCAGCAGCCTCGACAGGGCATATGAGCAGTTCTTC

J: TRBJ2-6
size: few
D: NA
V: TRBV7-2
CDR3: CASSLIGGYSGANVLTF
DNA: TGTGCCAGCAGCTTAATCGGGGGATACTCTGGGGCCAACGTCCTGACTTTC

J: TRBJ1-6
size: NA
D: NA
V: TRBV4-1
CDR3: CASSHPGTDSPLHF
DNA: TGCGCCAGCAGCCACCCCGGGACCGATTCACCCCTCCACTTT

J: TRBJ2-4
size: NA
D: TRBD1
V: TRBV7-9
CDR3: CASNSQGVKNIQYF
DNA: TGTGCCAGCAACTCACAGGGGGTCAAAAACATTCAGTACTTC

J: TRBJ1-2
size: NA
D: NA
V: TRBV29-1
CDR3: CSVEFADHYGYTF
DNA: TGCAGCGTTGAGTTTGCGGACCACTATGGCTACACCTTC

J: TRBJ2-1
size: NA
D: NA
V: TRBV4-1
CDR3: CASSQLDLMSYNEQFF
DNA: TGCGCCAGCAGCCAATTGGACTTAATGTCCTACAATGAGCAGTTCTTC

J: TRBJ2-7
size: NA
D: NA
V: TRBV30
CDR3: CAWSPGRAYEQYF
DNA: TGTGCCTGGAGCCCGGGGCGGGCCTACGAGCAGTACTTC

J: TRBJ2-3
size: NA
D: TRBD2
V: TRBV27
CDR3: CASRGAGGKDTQYF
DNA: TGTGCCAGCAGGGGGGCGGGGGGGAAGGATACGCAGTATTTT

J: TRBJ1-2
size: NA
D: TRBD1
V: TRBV10-3
CDR3: CAISESDQGARYYGYTF
DNA: TGTGCCATCAGTGAGTCGGATCAGGGGGCGCGATACTATGGCTACACCTTC

J: TRBJ2-7
size: NA
D: NA
V: TRBV4-3
CDR3: CASSQSWDKAYEQYF
DNA: TGCGCCAGCAGCCAATCTTGGGACAAAGCCTACGAGCAGTACTTC

J: TRBJ2-1
size: NA
D: NA
V: TRBV10-2
CDR3: CASSASGLEQFF
DNA: TGCGCCAGCAGTGCTTCGGGTCTAGAGCAGTTCTTC